Following are 25 T cell receptor beta chains from one sample sequenced in a study of blood T cell repertoires in COVID-19. Assay: immunoSEQ multiplex PCR; the TCRdb copy retains only in-frame clones and omits some. The profile shows approximately 100,000 clones, roughly 86% of them singletons. Sequences were obtained from peripheral blood. The receptors originated from a woman aged 55-69 years with acute or convalescent COVID-19.

This chain joins TRBV30 and TRBJ2-1; 9 bases match TRBD2. V lost 8 bases, J lost 4 bases, and 15 bases stayed unmatched. This CDR3 is built from 16 residues. Germline values: CDR1 GTSNPN, CDR2 SVGIG (reference sequence). The chain's CDR3 is CARVGGSGRPYNEQFF. In nucleotides, the CDR3 is TGTGCCAGAGTGGGGGGTAGCGGGAGACCTTACAATGAGCAGTTCTTC.

This chain links TRBV3-1 (or the pseudogene TRBV3-2) with TRBJ1-1, with 10 bases lining up with TRBD1. J gave up 8 bases and V 1 base, and 7 bases lay outside the gene matches. The CDR3 runs to 15 residues. Germline CDR1 is LGHDT and CDR2 is YNNKEL (reference sequence). The CDR3 spells CASSQAGTGAIEAFF. In DNA form, the CDR3 reads TGTGCCAGCAGCCAAGCCGGGACAGGGGCGATAGAAGCTTTCTTT.

The gene calls are TRBV5-5 and TRBJ1-1; possible D gene TRBD1, 5 bases. CDR3 length: 16 residues. V was cut by 0 bases and J by 0 bases, with 12 bases left in between. Per germline, CDR1 SGHKS and CDR2 YYEKEE (reference sequence). The CDR3 sequence is CASSLAPRGVNTEAFF. The CDR3 DNA reads TGTGCCAGCAGCTTGGCCCCTCGGGGGGTGAACACTGAAGCTTTCTTT.

CDR3 coding DNA: TGTGCCAGCAGTCCCCCGGTGCTCTCTAACACCGGGGAGCTGTTTTTT. Amino acids: CASSPPVLSNTGELFF. The chain uses TRBV7-9 and TRBJ2-2; the D is unclear. CDR3 length: 16 amino acids. CDR1 and CDR2 from the germline V gene are SEHNR and FQNEAQ (reference sequence). The ends were cut back, 6 bases at V and 2 bases at J, with 16 bases in the middle.

V is TRBV19 and J is TRBJ2-5; TRBD1 matches at 8 bases. V was clipped by 7 bases and J by 3 bases; unmatched bases: 7. The length of the CDR3 is 14 residues. Germline V gene sequence: CDR1 LNHDA, CDR2 SQIVND (reference sequence). The chain's CDR3 is CASTSPGQEETQYF. CDR3 sequence (DNA): TGTGCCAGTACCAGTCCGGGACAGGAAGAGACCCAGTACTTC. Full variable domain (rest looked up from reference TRBV19 and TRBJ2-5): DGGITQSPKYLFRKEGQNVTLSCEQNLNHDAMYWYRQDPGQGLRLIYYSQIVNDFQKGDIAEGYSVSREKKESFPLTVTSAQKNPTAFYLCASTSPGQEETQYFGPGTRLLVL.

Points on this clone: One end of the junction fails to match germline, which may point to a read error. The CDR3 is CASGLARGIPF. In DNA form, the CDR3 reads TGTGCTAGTGGTTTGGCCAGGGGGATTCCGTTT. The chain has TRBV12-5 and TRBJ1-1; TRBD1 agrees at 7 bases. This CDR3 has 11 amino acids. The V gene's germline CDR1 is LGHNT and CDR2 FRNRAP.

The genes are TRBV10-3 and TRBJ1-4; perhaps TRBD1 as D (5 bases). CDR3 size: 13 residues. Germline assignment: CDR1 ENHRY and CDR2 SYGVKD. Deletions cut 11 bases from V and 6 bases from J, with 16 bases between. Here the CDR3 DNA reads TGTGCCCCTGTGGGAGGGGTGTATGAAAAACTGTTTTTT. This gives the protein CAPVGGVYEKLFF.

This chain links TRBV11-2 with TRBJ1-2; possible D gene TRBD1, 5 bases. Germline V CDR1 and CDR2: SGHAT, FQNNGV. The CDR3 has 12 residues. V was trimmed by 6 bases and J by 4 bases, leaving 9 bases between them. The CDR3 spells CASSRGTYGYTF. CDR3 sequence (DNA): TGTGCCAGCAGTCGGGGGACCTATGGCTACACCTTC.

Comments on this clone: The same CDR3 arises from other DNA sequences in this sample as well. The rearrangement joins TRBV5-1 to TRBJ2-1; the match to TRBD2 covers 7 bases. This CDR3 region has 16 residues. The trim removed 0 bases at V and 0 bases at J, leaving 3 bases unmatched. Germline V gene data show CDR1 as SGHRS and CDR2 as YFSETQ. This chain's CDR3 is CASSLVGGSSYNEQFF. DNA of the CDR3: TGCGCCAGCAGCTTGGTCGGCGGGAGCTCCTACAATGAGCAGTTCTTC.

This chain connects TRBV5-1 to TRBJ1-2; D perhaps matches TRBD1 (6 bases). The CDR3 spans 13 residues. Germline V gene data show CDR1 as SGHRS and CDR2 as YFSETQ. V was pared by 0 bases and J by 8 bases, with 11 bases between. The CDR3 loop is CASSLEQGSGYTF. DNA for the CDR3: TGCGCCAGCAGCTTGGAACAGGGATCAGGCTACACCTTC.

This clone turned up a few times. The chain has TRBV19 and TRBJ1-6, with a tentative D call TRBD1 (6 bases). Per the germline V gene, CDR1 is LNHDA and CDR2 is SQIVND (reference sequence). Trimming removed 6 bases from V and 6 bases from J, with 21 bases in between. This CDR3 comprises 17 residues. The CDR3 DNA reads TGTGCCAGTAGGTCCAGTCACAGGGAAGTCGGTAATTCACCCCTCCACTTT. Translating it yields CASRSSHREVGNSPLHF.

The rearrangement uses TRBV9 and TRBJ1-2, with 7 bases fitting TRBD1. The junction had 4 bases not matched to a gene; V was cut back by 0 bases and J by 2 bases. This CDR3 spans 15 amino acids. The germline gives CDR1 SGDLS, CDR2 YYNGEE. CDR3 loop: CASSVATGENYGYTF. DNA for the CDR3: TGTGCCAGCAGCGTAGCCACAGGGGAAAACTATGGCTACACCTTC.

The chain uses TRBV4-2 and TRBJ2-5; 10 bases align to TRBD1. The V gene end was trimmed by 5 bases and the J gene end by 5 bases; junction bases not matched to a gene: 11. CDR1 is LGHNA, CDR2 YNFKEQ, per germline. This CDR3 has 16 amino acids. CDR3 in amino acids: CASSVGGTGAEETQYF. For the CDR3, the DNA is TGTGCCAGCAGCGTCGGCGGGACAGGGGCGGAGGAGACCCAGTACTTC.

The chain links TRBV18 to TRBJ1-5, with a weak D call TRBD1 (5 bases). The V gene's germline CDR1 is KGHSH and CDR2 LQKENI. V shed 2 bases and J shed 4 bases, with 9 bases lying between them. CDR3 length: 14 amino acids. The CDR3 reads CASSPGATNQPQHF. CDR3 nucleotides: TGTGCCAGCTCACCAGGGGCGACAAATCAGCCCCAGCATTTT.

V gene TRBV3-1 (or the pseudogene TRBV3-2) combines with J gene TRBJ1-1; 7 bases agree with TRBD1. Germline V CDR1 and CDR2: LGHDT, YNNKEL (reference sequence). Trimming took 6 bases from V and 1 from J; bases not matched to a gene: 8. This CDR3 region has 15 residues. The CDR3 nucleotides are TGTGCCAGCAGTCTCCAGACAGGGAGGAACACTGAAGCTTTCTTT. Translated, it gives CASSLQTGRNTEAFF.

The chain carries TRBV19 and TRBJ1-1; 9 nucleotides agree with TRBD1. This CDR3 region has 13 residues. CDR1 and CDR2 from the germline V gene are LNHDA and SQIVND (reference sequence). Losses at the gene ends were 11 bases for V and 9 bases for J; bases not matched to a gene: 13. The CDR3 here is CARPGGDRDKAFF. In nucleotides, the CDR3 is TGTGCCCGTCCCGGCGGGGACAGGGATAAAGCTTTCTTT.

The CDR3 sequence is CASSPGSGSTSPLHF. The CDR3 DNA reads TGTGCCAGCAGCCCTGGCTCAGGCTCAACCTCACCCCTCCACTTT. V usage is TRBV3-1 (or the pseudogene TRBV3-2) and J usage is TRBJ1-6; D is ambiguous. V was clipped by 4 bases and J by 10 bases, with 17 bases between them. This CDR3 has 15 residues. Germline V gene sequence: CDR1 LGHDT, CDR2 YNNKEL (reference sequence).

On this clone: At one end the junction does not follow the germline gene, possibly because of a read error. The chain uses TRBV7-2 and TRBJ2-2, with 8 bases lining up with TRBD1. This CDR3 region has 16 residues. Germline CDR1 SGHTA, CDR2 FQGNSA. CDR3 coding DNA: TGTGCCAGCAGCTTTCCAGGGGGCACGAAGACCGGGGAGCTGTTTTTT. It codes for CASSFPGGTKTGELFF.

The CDR3 nucleotides are TGTGCCAGCAGTTCCCTGACAGGGAAGTACTCCGAGCAGTACTTC. Its translation: CASSSLTGKYSEQYF. The J gene is TRBJ2-7, the V gene TRBV28, with TRBD1 identical over 7 bases. The V and J ends lost 4 bases and 6 bases, in that order; junction bases with no gene match: 12. Germline V lookup: CDR1 MDHEN, CDR2 SYDVKM. CDR3 length: 15 residues.

This clone showed up just once. The chain employs TRBV12-3 or TRBV12-4 and TRBJ2-7, with D tentatively TRBD2 (5 bases). The CDR3 covers 13 residues. The V end was cut by 8 bases, the J end by 6 bases, with 17 bases between. The CDR3 loop reads CASSRIGGGEQYV. The CDR3 DNA follows: TGTGCCAGCTCCCGGATTGGAGGCGGCGAGCAGTACGTC.

The chain links TRBV6-2 or TRBV6-3 to TRBJ1-1; weak D call: TRBD1 (6 bases). From germline, CDR1 is MNHEY and CDR2 SVGEGT. The CDR3 loop spans 15 amino acids. V dropped 5 bases and J dropped 0 bases, with 13 bases sitting between them. CDR3: CASSNPDSLNTEAFF. The CDR3 DNA reads as TGTGCCAGCAGTAACCCGGACAGCCTGAACACTGAAGCTTTCTTT.

This clone appeared a few times. The chain joins TRBV28 to TRBJ1-1, with D possibly matching TRBD1 (6 bases). The germline V and J ends were trimmed by 0 bases and 2 bases, with 10 bases remaining between them. The CDR3 is 15 amino acids. Germline V gene data show CDR1 as MDHEN and CDR2 as SYDVKM. CDR3 nucleotides: TGTGCCAGCAGTTTATGGGGGGACACCAACACTGAAGCTTTCTTT. As protein: CASSLWGDTNTEAFF.

The chain couples TRBV28 to TRBJ1-5; D not resolved. CDR1 and CDR2 (germline): MDHEN, SYDVKM. The CDR3 sequence is 13 residues long. The germline V and J ends were trimmed by 3 bases and 4 bases, with 7 bases remaining between them. The CDR3 region has the DNA TGTGCCAGCAGTTTTTCGGTAAATCAGCCCCAGCATTTT. Protein sequence: CASSFSVNQPQHF.

The chain carries TRBV15 and TRBJ1-5; D is perhaps TRBD1 (5 bases). The CDR3 extends over 15 amino acids. V was cut by 2 bases and J by 0 bases, with 8 bases left in between. The germline CDR1 and CDR2 sequences are LNHNV and YYDKDF (reference sequence). CDR3 DNA: TGTGCCACCAGCAGATCAGGGCTTAGCAATCAGCCCCAGCATTTT. Translated: CATSRSGLSNQPQHF.

The chain links TRBV5-1 to TRBJ2-4; D may be TRBD2 (6 bases). The germline CDR1 and CDR2 sequences are SGHRS and YFSETQ. The CDR3 sequence is 13 residues long. Trimming stripped 2 bases from V and 9 bases from J, with 12 bases between. CDR3 residues: CASSFDAGRIQYF. The CDR3 region has the DNA TGCGCCAGCAGCTTTGACGCGGGGCGCATTCAGTACTTC.